These 25 T cell receptor beta chains share one sample of origin, sequenced in a study of cytomegalovirus exposure and HLA in healthy donors. 60 Vbeta and 13 Jbeta primers were used in PCR. Profiling relied on immunoSEQ multiplex PCR, and the TCRdb table lists in-frame clones only, not all of them. This sample has about 130,000 clones, with approximately 80% found just once. The source material was PBMCs. The receptors stem from a male donor in good health and CMV-seropositive.

The chain has TRBV13 and TRBJ1-2, with D possibly matching TRBD1 (6 bases). Per the germline V gene, CDR1 is PRHDT and CDR2 is FYEKMQ (reference sequence). Trimming removed 6 bases at V and 8 bases at J, with 28 bases between. CDR3 length: 17 amino acids. The CDR3 sequence is CASRGPGAETGDAGYTF. DNA of the CDR3: TGTGCCAGCAGAGGGCCAGGGGCTGAAACTGGCGATGCGGGCTACACCTTC.

Concerning this clone: Sequence at one end of the junction differs from germline and may be a read error. CDR3 sequence: CASSLGQGFRNSQYF. The DNA of the CDR3 is TGTGCCAGCAGCCTTGGACAGGGGTTTAGAAACAGTCAGTACTTC. This rearrangement joins TRBV5-4 to TRBJ2-4; 9 nucleotides align to TRBD1. Germline lookup yields CDR1 SGHNT and CDR2 YYREEE (reference sequence). The CDR3 totals 15 residues.

The chain is built from TRBV11-2 and TRBJ2-4; no clear D gene. The germline V gene has CDR1 SGHAT and CDR2 FQNNGV. Trimming left V 2 bases short and J 7 bases short, with 3 bases between. The CDR3 runs 11 residues. CDR3 coding DNA: TGTGCCAGCAGCTTATCGAACATTCAGTACTTC. It translates to CASSLSNIQYF.

Concerning this clone itself: An end of the junction differs from the germline gene, which may be a read error. J is TRBJ1-5 and V is TRBV7-9; tentatively, D is TRBD1 (5 bases). Germline assignment: CDR1 SEHNR and CDR2 FQNEAQ (reference sequence). The CDR3 is 13 amino acids. The CDR3 loop is CSSSLTGDQPQHF. The CDR3 DNA reads as TGTTCCAGCAGCTTAACAGGTGATCAGCCCCAGCATTTT.

The rearrangement uses TRBV5-1 and TRBJ1-1, with 9 bases identical to TRBD1. Germline V gene data show CDR1 as SGHRS and CDR2 as YFSETQ. CDR3 length equals 15 residues. V lost 4 bases to trimming and J lost 2 bases; unmatched junction nucleotides: 6. CDR3 bases: TGCGCCAGCAGCGCAGGGGACAGGGATAACACTGAAGCTTTCTTT. It translates to CASSAGDRDNTEAFF.

The chain combines TRBV5-6 with TRBJ1-2, with D unclear. The CDR3 covers 13 residues. Germline V gives CDR1 SGHDT, CDR2 YYEEEE. V lost 2 bases to trimming and J lost 2 bases, with 7 bases between them. CDR3 DNA: TGTGCCAGCAGCTTAGCGGGAAACTATGGCTACACCTTC. Its translation: CASSLAGNYGYTF.

The rearrangement joins TRBV28 to TRBJ2-5; 9 nucleotides line up with TRBD2. Germline assignment: CDR1 MDHEN and CDR2 SYDVKM. The CDR3 extends over 14 amino acids. J was trimmed by 10 bases and V by 7 bases; bases with no gene match: 13. The CDR3 loop is CASTSSGTWEGQYF. The CDR3 region has the DNA TGTGCCAGCACGTCTAGCGGGACGTGGGAAGGCCAGTACTTC.

In DNA, the CDR3 is TGTGCCAGCAGAGGACAGGGGGCCTACGAGCAGTACTTC. This gives the protein CASRGQGAYEQYF. V is TRBV28 and J is TRBJ2-7; 10 bases are a match to TRBD1. The V and J ends lost 6 bases and 2 bases, in that order; junction bases with no gene match: 1. The CDR3 runs 13 residues. Looked up from germline, CDR1 is MDHEN and CDR2 is SYDVKM.

This clone appeared a few times. The J gene is TRBJ2-7, the V gene TRBV5-6, with D perhaps TRBD1 (7 bases). The germline V and J ends were trimmed by 4 bases and 4 bases, with 18 bases remaining between them. Germline V CDR1 and CDR2: SGHDT, YYEEEE. This CDR3 spans 15 amino acids. The CDR3 bases are TGTGCCAGCAGCCTCCAGGCAGGGGGGTCTTACGAGCAGTACTTC. Residues: CASSLQAGGSYEQYF.

There are a few counts of this clone. The chain uses TRBV5-4 and TRBJ2-3, with TRBD2 identical over 9 bases. The trim removed 4 bases at V and 0 bases at J, leaving 3 bases unmatched. The CDR3 length is 15 residues. Looked up from germline, CDR1 is SGHNT and CDR2 is YYREEE (reference sequence). The CDR3 is CASSRTSESTDTQYF. The CDR3 DNA sequence: TGTGCCAGCAGCCGGACTAGCGAAAGCACAGATACGCAGTATTTT.

The chain combines TRBV7-9 with TRBJ1-2, with no clear D. Trimming removed 8 bases at V and 4 bases at J, with 14 bases between. The CDR3 has 13 amino acids. Germline values: CDR1 SEHNR, CDR2 FQNEAQ (reference sequence). Written as DNA, the CDR3 is TGTGCCAGCGAAGGAGGGCCCACCTATGGCTACACCTTC. Its translation: CASEGGPTYGYTF.

The chain has TRBV5-4 and TRBJ2-3; TRBD1 matches 9 bases. In germline, CDR1 is SGHNT, CDR2 YYREEE (reference sequence). The CDR3 covers 16 residues. V lost 0 bases and J lost 3; bases outside the gene matches: 5. CDR3 residues: CASSLAGTGRTDTQYF. CDR3 DNA sequence: TGTGCCAGCAGCTTGGCAGGGACAGGGAGGACAGATACGCAGTATTTT.

The J gene is TRBJ1-1, the V gene TRBV30; 7 nucleotides agree with TRBD1. The CDR3 totals 15 residues. With 7 bases clipped from V and 2 bases from J, the junction kept 13 bases outside the gene matches. Germline CDR1 and CDR2: GTSNPN and SVGIG (reference sequence). CDR3 DNA: TGTGCCTTAAGTGGGACAGCCACGTCAAACACTGAAGCTTTCTTT. This gives the protein CALSGTATSNTEAFF.

This clone was counted once. The chain recombines TRBV5-1 with TRBJ1-2; 8 nucleotides line up with TRBD1. V gave up 0 bases and J gave up 7 bases; unmatched junction bases: 14. CDR1 is SGHRS and CDR2 is YFSETQ in the germline V gene. This CDR3 comprises 17 residues. The CDR3 here is CASSLGRNIQGASGYTF. The CDR3 DNA reads as TGCGCCAGCAGCTTGGGCCGGAATATTCAGGGGGCGTCTGGCTACACCTTC.

V gene TRBV5-6 combines with J gene TRBJ2-7, with TRBD2 matching 7 bases. The J segment lost 4 bases and the V segment lost 2 bases, leaving 9 bases of the junction unmatched. The CDR3 has 15 amino acids. Germline values: CDR1 SGHDT, CDR2 YYEEEE. CDR3 loop: CASSFSGPISYEQYF. The CDR3 DNA reads TGTGCCAGCAGCTTTAGCGGGCCGATAAGTTACGAGCAGTACTTC.

The CDR3 here is CASSPRGTSDIYNEQFF. CDR3 sequence (DNA): TGTGCCAGCTCACCACGCGGGACTAGCGACATCTACAATGAGCAGTTCTTC. The chain is built from TRBV18 and TRBJ2-1; 10 bases are a match to TRBD2. The CDR3 contains 17 residues. Germline CDR1 KGHSH, CDR2 LQKENI. V lost 1 base and J lost 3; bases outside the gene matches: 6.

The chain links TRBV2 to TRBJ1-2; 8 positions agree with TRBD1. The CDR3 contains 13 residues. The trim removed 7 bases at V and 4 bases at J, leaving 5 bases unmatched. CDR1 is SNHLY, CDR2 FYNNEI, per germline. This chain's CDR3 is CASIPGQAYGYTF. Here the CDR3 DNA reads TGTGCCAGCATCCCGGGACAGGCCTATGGCTACACCTTC.

The V and J genes are TRBV7-9 and TRBJ2-7; 10 bases line up with TRBD1. The CDR3 is made up of 14 amino acids. From germline, CDR1 is SEHNR and CDR2 FQNEAQ (reference sequence). J lost 4 bases, V lost 4 bases, and 4 bases had no gene match. The chain's CDR3 is CASSSRQGAYEQYF. The CDR3 region has the DNA TGTGCCAGCAGCTCTCGACAGGGGGCGTACGAGCAGTACTTC.

Details on this clone: Its ends do not fully match the called genes, so a read error is possible. This chain connects TRBV18 to TRBJ2-6; D possibly corresponds to TRBD1 (5 bases). The CDR3 contains 14 residues. Germline V CDR1 and CDR2: KGHSH, LQKENI. CDR3 region: CASSQSSGANGLTF. The CDR3 coding sequence is TGTGCCAGCTCACAAAGCTCTGGGGCCAACGGCCTGACTTTC.

J is TRBJ2-3 and V is TRBV23-1; TRBD2 is a possible D gene (5 bases). TRBV23-1 is reported as an ORF; its role is uncertain. Trimming removed 3 bases from V and 5 bases from J, with 21 bases in between. The CDR3 has 17 amino acids. CDR3 sequence reads: CASSHLIGISEGDTQYF. The CDR3 region has the DNA TGCGCCAGCAGTCATCTGATCGGGATCTCTGAGGGAGATACGCAGTATTTT.

The chain is built from TRBV5-6 and TRBJ1-5; a weak D match, TRBD1 (5 bases). Trimming took off 1 base at V and 5 bases at J, with 7 bases between the two ends. Germline CDR1 and CDR2: SGHDT and YYEEEE. The CDR3 spans 13 residues. CDR3 DNA sequence: TGTGCCAGCAGCTTGCGGGGGGATCAGCCCCAGCATTTT. Translating it yields CASSLRGDQPQHF.

This sequence joins TRBV11-2 and TRBJ2-7, with a tentative D call TRBD1 (5 bases). The CDR3 is 14 amino acids. From germline, CDR1 is SGHAT and CDR2 FQNNGV. V shed 0 bases and J shed 3 bases, with 9 bases lying between them. Here the CDR3 reads CASSLDRVIYEQYF. The DNA for the CDR3 is TGTGCCAGCAGCTTAGACAGGGTTATCTACGAGCAGTACTTC.

The rearrangement joins TRBV28 to TRBJ1-6, with a tentative D call TRBD1 (5 bases). Looked up from germline, CDR1 is MDHEN and CDR2 is SYDVKM. The CDR3 is made up of 13 amino acids. V lost 7 bases and J 9 bases, leaving 13 bases between the germline ends. CDR3 in DNA: TGTGCCAGCATTCGGGGGGAGGGTTCACCCCTCCACTTT. It translates to CASIRGEGSPLHF.

This chain links TRBV4-2 with TRBJ1-1; weak D call: TRBD1 (5 bases). The CDR3 sequence is 14 residues long. Germline values: CDR1 LGHNA, CDR2 YNFKEQ. V gave up 4 bases and J gave up 6 bases, with 15 bases separating them. As DNA, the CDR3 is TGTGCCAGCAGCCTGGGGACGGAGGGCGCTGAAGCTTTCTTT. This codes for CASSLGTEGAEAFF.

This clone was recorded only once. The V and J genes are TRBV7-8 and TRBJ2-3; TRBD2 matches at 14 bases. The CDR3 totals 17 residues. Germline lookup yields CDR1 SGHVS and CDR2 FQNEAQ. V dropped 5 bases and J dropped 1; count of bases not matched to a gene: 5. The DNA for the CDR3 is TGTGCCAGCAGCGTGACTAGCGGGGGGGTTGGCACAGATACGCAGTATTTT. Its translation: CASSVTSGGVGTDTQYF.